The source of this TCR beta chain is a study of PD-1 blockade in mismatch repair-deficient tumors (dated by TCRdb to about 2017). Some background on the complete study: Between September 2013 and late 2016, the trial enrolled 86 consecutive patients with some eleven types of mismatch repair-deficient cancer, all of whom had received prior treatment and were progressing. Deep sequencing of TCR CDR3 regions was used to track tumor-associated T cell clones in peripheral blood of patients responding to PD-1 blockade. Points the paper makes about the study in general: Tumor-resident clones, often undetectable in blood before treatment, expanded rapidly after pembrolizumab and then contracted, generally before radiologic responses.

Mismatch repair deficiency in every enrolled patient was established by polymerase chain reaction or immunohistochemistry. TCR sequencing was carried out for three patients who responded to pembrolizumab therapy. The phase II trial prospectively tested pembrolizumab PD-1 blockade in advanced mismatch repair-deficient cancers regardless of tissue of origin. Peripheral blood T cell samples were collected serially, before PD-1 blockade began and at several time points afterward. Blood sampling time points were reported as weeks after the first dose of pembrolizumab. The library was obtained by the immunoSEQ multiplex PCR assay. The source is immuneACCESS, and TCRdb retained only in-frame sequences with V and J called. Part of the clones is not carried over; for the studies checked, unresolved V genes explain less than half of this, and the remainder is unexplained. The sample yields about 51,000 clones; roughly 80% were counted once. The top ten clones comprise around 3.4% of the sample.

This clone was counted a single time. No cognate antigen has been identified for it. One base away there is no much larger clone; base qualities are not given. The germline V gene (reference sequence) provides CDR1 MNHEY and CDR2 SMNVEV. The germline ends are 17 bases apart after V is trimmed by 5 bases and J by 1 base. Reading from cysteine to phenylalanine, the CDR3 counts 16 amino acids. Just CDR3 DNA is preserved here, 48 bases in frame from base 1. The chain is encoded by TRBV27 joined to TRBJ1-1; a weak D assignment points to TRBD1 (6 bases agree). This clonotype was obtained from an adult with mismatch repair-deficient cancer. The sequenced sample was peripheral blood, obtained 4 weeks after starting pembrolizumab. The DNA sequence reads TGTGCCAGCAGTCACGGACAGCGAAATAGGAACACTGAAGCTTTCTTT. Translated, this gives CASSHGQRNRNTEAFF.